This TCR beta chain was retrieved from a study of CD8+ T cells in alopecia areata listed by TCRdb under 2018. For the wider study: High-throughput TCRbeta sequencing was used to examine T cell clonal expansion in alopecia areata in both the C3H/HeJ mouse model and human patients. In humans, TCRbeta sequencing was performed on scalp tissue and on sorted CD4+ and CD8+ peripheral blood T cells from healthy controls and from patients with patchy or totalis/universalis alopecia areata. Scalp clonality was compared across normal scalp (n=4), patchy alopecia areata scalp (n=8), and alopecia totalis/universalis scalp (n=8). RNA was extracted with the PAXgene miRNA kit for fixed scalp, the miRNeasy kit for PBMCs, and the RNeasy kit for mouse skin. immunoSEQ multiplex PCR using 35 Vbeta forward primers and 13 Jbeta reverse primers was used to amplify TCRbeta CDR3 regions.

The library was produced with the immunoSEQ multiplex PCR assay. To provide template for TCR sequencing, every sample had RNA extracted and reverse transcribed into cDNA. SuperScript III was used to make first-strand cDNA, primed with a 2:1 mix of oligo-dT and random hexamers. A synthetic immune receptor repertoire was used to assess amplification bias, and residual bias was removed computationally. The original methods were these. After raw reads were preprocessed to remove errors, the CDR3 was defined following IMGT conventions as running from the conserved cysteine to phenylalanine. Clonality was computed as 1 minus the Shannon entropy, with the entropy normalized by log2 of the number of productive unique TCRs. CD4 or CD8 identity of scalp clones was inferred by cross-referencing scalp TCRbeta sequences with sorted blood CD4 and CD8 repertoires. TCRdb mirrors the immuneACCESS table, restricted to in-frame sequences. Some clones are absent from its copies; in checked studies, under half trace to an unresolved V gene, and the reason for the others is unknown. The V and J calls and the clone size are those of that table, but D and trimming were determined from the DNA. The sample profile shows around 120,000 clones; 55% to 65% of them were found once. The ten largest clones capture around 2.7% of the sample.

CDR1 and CDR2 are drawn from the germline V gene (reference sequence): MNHEY, SMNVEV. V lost 2 bases and J lost 1 base, and the count of bases not matched to a germline gene is 3. Taken from cysteine to phenylalanine, the CDR3 has 15 residues. Only CDR3 DNA is held: 45 bases, read in frame from base 1. Concerning this clone itself: Its specific antigen is unknown. Nothing much larger sits one base from this clone, and base qualities are not available.

PBMCs were separated by density centrifugation and stained for CD3, CD4 and CD8, after which CD4+ and CD8+ T cells were sorted on a FACSAria. Scalp biopsies and blood samples were obtained from unaffected controls. Paper-wide results and their limitations: Compared with normal scalp, lesional scalp had higher clonality and more expanded CD8+ clones, particularly in alopecia totalis/universalis, a pattern that suggests antigenic drive. Compared with mice, TCR sequences shared between patients were less clear, possibly partly because of HLA diversity across the patient population. Unlike mouse skin, where gammadelta T cells dominate, normal human skin contains resident alphabeta T cells that get sequenced too, which complicates analysis of the scalp TCR repertoire.

The sequence was collected from a human donor in good health. The chain is encoded by TRBV27 joined to TRBJ1-2, with 8 middle bases fitting TRBD1. The material sequenced was CD4+ T cells sorted from blood. The CDR3 amino acid sequence is: CASSLMTGVNYGYTF. The DNA is TGTGCCAGCAGTTTAATGACAGGGGTTAACTATGGCTACACCTTC.